These 10 T cell receptor beta chains share one sample of origin, sequenced in a study of blood T cell repertoires in COVID-19. Assay used: immunoSEQ multiplex PCR; TCRdb lists only in-frame clones, some missing. The data show 200,000 to 250,000 clones, roughly 80% seen once. Sample: peripheral blood. These receptors originate from a woman aged 18-30 years with acute or convalescent COVID-19.

The chain joins TRBV5-1 to TRBJ1-1; 7 bases map to TRBD1. Germline CDR1 is SGHRS and CDR2 is YFSETQ. The CDR3 length is 17 residues. V was clipped by 4 bases and J by 0 bases; unmatched bases: 12. CDR3 sequence (DNA): TGCGCCAGCAGCAAAAGTCAGGGGGAGCGGATGAACACTGAAGCTTTCTTT. Its protein product is CASSKSQGERMNTEAFF.

The CDR3 loop reads CAWSSGGSSYNEQFF. CDR3 nucleotide sequence: TGTGCCTGGAGTTCGGGTGGGAGCTCCTACAATGAGCAGTTCTTC. This rearrangement joins TRBV30 to TRBJ2-1, with D perhaps matching TRBD2 (5 bases). This CDR3 is built from 15 residues. Germline V gives CDR1 GTSNPN, CDR2 SVGIG (reference sequence). The ends were cut back, 2 bases at V and 0 bases at J, with 11 bases in the middle.

The chain recombines TRBV4-3 with TRBJ2-1; 7 bases line up with TRBD2. Trimming cost V 0 bases and J 4 bases; bases outside gene matches: 12. The germline V gene encodes CDR1 LGHNA and CDR2 YSLEER. The CDR3 contains 18 residues. The CDR3 DNA sequence: TGCGCCAGCAGCCAAGAACTTAGCGGGTGGGAGGGGTACAATGAGCAGTTCTTC. Amino acid sequence: CASSQELSGWEGYNEQFF.

This chain connects TRBV15 to TRBJ1-5, with D maybe TRBD1 (5 bases). Germline V gene lookup returns CDR1 LNHNV and CDR2 YYDKDF (reference sequence). CDR3 length: 15 amino acids. Between the trimmed V and J ends, which lost 0 bases and 5 bases, there was a span of 11 bases. The CDR3 spells CATSRDAQGHQPQHF. The CDR3 nucleotides read TGTGCCACCAGCAGAGATGCGCAGGGCCATCAGCCCCAGCATTTT. Together with reference TRBV15 and TRBJ1-5, the CDR3 gives the full variable domain: DAMVIQNPRYQVTQFGKPVTLSCSQTLNHNVMYWYQQKSSQAPKLLFHYYDKDFNNEADTPDNFQSRRPNTSFCFLDIRSPGLGDTAMYLCATSRDAQGHQPQHFGDGTRLSIL.

This chain connects TRBV9 to TRBJ1-2; D gene unclear. This CDR3 has 14 residues. CDR1 and CDR2 (germline): SGDLS, YYNGEE. V shed 0 bases and J shed 5 bases, with 11 bases lying between them. The CDR3 loop is CASSVDSTGYGYTF. As DNA, the CDR3 is TGTGCCAGCAGCGTAGACTCCACTGGTTATGGCTACACCTTC.

This chain joins TRBV19 and TRBJ1-1; TRBD1 aligns across 10 bases. There are 15 residues in the CDR3. Per the germline V gene, CDR1 is LNHDA and CDR2 is SQIVND (reference sequence). V dropped 1 base and J dropped 6; count of bases not matched to a gene: 5. The CDR3 sequence is CASSIGDRGRAEAFF. CDR3 bases: TGTGCCAGTAGTATAGGGGACAGGGGAAGAGCTGAAGCTTTCTTT.

V usage is TRBV28 and J usage is TRBJ2-7; 10 bases map to TRBD1. This CDR3 comprises 15 residues. Germline values: CDR1 MDHEN, CDR2 SYDVKM. Trimming removed 6 bases from V and 5 bases from J; junction bases left unmatched: 10. The CDR3 protein is CASSTSGTGVDEQYF. CDR3 in DNA: TGTGCCAGCAGCACCTCCGGGACAGGGGTCGACGAGCAGTACTTC. Drawing the rest from reference TRBV28 and TRBJ2-7, the complete variable domain is DVKVTQSSRYLVKRTGEKVFLECVQDMDHENMFWYRQDPGLGLRLIYFSYDVKMKEKGDIPEGYSVSREKKERFSLILESASTNQTSMYLCASSTSGTGVDEQYFGPGTRLTVT.

The rearrangement uses TRBV7-8 and TRBJ1-3; D not resolved. Germline values: CDR1 SGHVS, CDR2 FQNEAQ. CDR3 length: 15 residues. Trimming pared 3 bases from V and 0 bases from J, leaving 9 bases between. CDR3 nucleotides: TGTGCCAGCAGCTTGGTACACCACTCTGGAAACACCATATATTTT. Its translation is CASSLVHHSGNTIYF.

The chain has TRBV3-1 (or the pseudogene TRBV3-2) and TRBJ1-6; 7 nucleotides agree with TRBD1. The CDR3 runs 16 residues. CDR1 and CDR2 from the germline V gene are LGHDT and YNNKEL (reference sequence). The V and J ends lost 1 base and 4 bases, in that order; junction bases with no gene match: 4. The CDR3 sequence is CASSQGIQGYNSPLHF. CDR3 DNA sequence: TGTGCCAGCAGCCAAGGGATACAGGGGTATAATTCACCCCTCCACTTT.

This chain joins TRBV18 and TRBJ1-4; D is ambiguous. Between the trimmed V and J ends, which lost 1 base and 12 bases, there was a span of 6 bases. The CDR3 has 11 residues. Germline CDR1 and CDR2: KGHSH and LQKENI. CDR3 sequence: CASSPQSELFF. As DNA, the CDR3 is TGTGCCAGCTCACCACAGAGTGAACTGTTTTTT.